The sequence of this TCR beta chain was determined in a study of T-cell reconstitution after alpha-beta-depleted transplantation in children. Study conclusions and caveats: Diversity and T-cell counts at one year after transplant derived mostly from new T cells.

The CDR3 contains 13 residues. V was shortened by 3 bases and J by 4 bases, with 7 bases between the two germline ends. Germline CDR1 and CDR2: LNHDA and SQIVND (reference sequence). For this clonotype: Antigen: not known.

The library targeted TCRbeta and was prepared with unique molecular identifiers. Via MiXCR, TCRdb re-called the PCR reads, giving one row per CDR3 protein. The profile covers about 200,000 distinct CDR3 sequences, with under 8.5% appearing a single time and approximately 34% taken by the ten largest. This clonotype was sampled from a male patient aged 2-9 years who had a stem cell transplant for acute myeloid leukemia, so the T cells may come from the graft donor. The specimen was PBMCs, mostly from graft donor cells, collected 360 days after TCRalphabeta/CD19-depleted stem cell transplant. V is TRBV19 and J is TRBJ1-5; unclear D gene. The CDR3: CASSISKNQPQHF. The CDR3 DNA sequence: TGTGCCAGTAGTATTTCGAAGAATCAGCCCCAGCATTTT.